One and the same sample provided the 8 T cell receptor beta chains below, sequenced in a study of cytomegalovirus exposure and HLA in healthy donors. PCR employed 60 Vbeta and 13 Jbeta primers. Only in-frame clones appear in the TCRdb table, and some are missing; sequencing was by immunoSEQ multiplex PCR. The sample consists of about 130,000 clones, about four fifths of them appearing once. Sequencing used PBMCs. Source of these receptors: a man aged 25 to 40 in good health.

The gene calls are TRBV7-9 and TRBJ1-1; possible D gene TRBD1, 5 bases. This CDR3 region has 14 residues. With 10 bases removed from V and 0 bases from J, the gap between germline ends came to 15 bases. Per germline, CDR1 SEHNR and CDR2 FQNEAQ (reference sequence). The CDR3, as DNA: TGTGCCACGACCGTAGCAGGGATGAACACTGAAGCTTTCTTT. Translating gives CATTVAGMNTEAFF.

The chain couples TRBV7-9 to TRBJ2-1, with D hard to call. Germline V gene lookup returns CDR1 SEHNR and CDR2 FQNEAQ (reference sequence). This CDR3 is built from 11 residues. Trimming took off 3 bases at V and 10 bases at J, with 7 bases between the two ends. The CDR3 sequence is CASSFIPEQFF. In nucleotides, the CDR3 is TGTGCCAGCAGCTTTATCCCCGAGCAGTTCTTC.

The rearrangement uses TRBV10-1 and TRBJ2-1; TRBD2 matches at 15 bases. CDR3 length: 18 residues. The V gene's germline CDR1 is WNHNN and CDR2 SYGVQD (reference sequence). With 2 bases clipped from V and 9 bases from J, the junction kept 11 bases outside the gene matches. The CDR3 loop reads CASSEPRTSGRGTVEQFF. In nucleotides, the CDR3 is TGCGCCAGCAGTGAGCCTCGGACTAGCGGGAGGGGTACGGTTGAGCAGTTCTTC.

This chain links TRBV6-1 with TRBJ2-3; 9 nucleotides line up with TRBD2. This CDR3 contains 15 residues. V shed 7 bases, J shed 3 bases, and the junction held 8 bases outside the gene matches. The V gene's germline CDR1 is MNHNS and CDR2 SASEGT. The CDR3 loop reads CASTELAGRTDTQYF. The CDR3 nucleotides are TGTGCCAGCACCGAACTAGCGGGCAGGACAGATACGCAGTATTTT.

V is TRBV5-1 and J is TRBJ1-1; no clear D. With 5 bases removed from V and 3 bases from J, the gap between germline ends came to 14 bases. The CDR3 is 14 amino acids. From germline, CDR1 is SGHRS and CDR2 YFSETQ. In DNA form, the CDR3 reads TGCGCCAGCAGGGAGCGAGCCCCGCACACTGAAGCTTTCTTT. It yields the protein CASRERAPHTEAFF. The complete variable domain, with remaining parts taken from reference TRBV5-1 and TRBJ1-1, reads KAGVTQTPRYLIKTRGQQVTLSCSPISGHRSVSWYQQTPGQGLQFLFEYFSETQRNKGNFPGRFSGRQFSNSRSEMNVSTLELGDSALYLCASRERAPHTEAFFGQGTRLTVV.

CDR3 protein: CASSGYQGAQGADTQYF. CDR3 nucleotide sequence: TGTGCCAGCAGTGGATACCAGGGGGCGCAAGGAGCAGATACGCAGTATTTT. The rearrangement links TRBV25-1 to TRBJ2-3; TRBD1 aligns across 8 bases. Germline V gene lookup returns CDR1 MGHDK and CDR2 SYGVNS. The CDR3 loop spans 17 amino acids. With V trimmed by 4 bases and J by 4 bases, 13 bases remained unmatched.

V is TRBV28 and J is TRBJ1-3; no reliable D call. The CDR3 is 10 amino acids. V was cut by 4 bases and J by 8 bases, with 3 bases left in between. Germline-derived CDR1 and CDR2 are MDHEN and SYDVKM. The CDR3 DNA sequence: TGTGCCAGCAGTTCTTACACCATATATTTT. Amino acids: CASSSYTIYF. Together with reference TRBV28 and TRBJ1-3, the CDR3 gives the full variable domain: DVKVTQSSRYLVKRTGEKVFLECVQDMDHENMFWYRQDPGLGLRLIYFSYDVKMKEKGDIPEGYSVSREKKERFSLILESASTNQTSMYLCASSSYTIYFGEGSWLTVV.

The chain recombines TRBV30 with TRBJ2-3; D gene ambiguous. This CDR3 comprises 13 residues. V was pared by 3 bases and J by 8 bases, with 15 bases between. Germline CDR1 GTSNPN, CDR2 SVGIG (reference sequence). CDR3 DNA sequence: TGTGCCTGGAGCCGCGAGCCTAGACTTACGCAGTATTTT. As protein: CAWSREPRLTQYF.